The 16 T cell receptor beta chains given below trace back to one sample, sequenced in a study of cytomegalovirus exposure and HLA in healthy donors. Method: immunoSEQ multiplex PCR; TCRdb's copy keeps in-frame clones and lacks some. The sample includes 200,000 or so clones, approximately 88% seen only once; the top ten take approximately 7%. Material: PBMCs. All receptors come from a man younger than 35 in good health and CMV-seropositive.

This clone was observed at least ten times. The J gene is TRBJ1-3, the V gene TRBV15, with D uncertain. Germline CDR1 and CDR2: LNHNV and YYDKDF (reference sequence). The CDR3 totals 16 residues. V was clipped by 1 base and J by 0 bases, with 10 bases between them. The CDR3 nucleotides read TGTGCCACCAGCAGAGGAACCGGGAGCTCTGGAAACACCATATATTTT. Translation: CATSRGTGSSGNTIYF.

CDR3 nucleotides: TGTGCCACCAGCAGAGGTTCGGGGGATTACTCCTACAATGAGCAGTTCTTC. Residues: CATSRGSGDYSYNEQFF. The chain employs TRBV15 and TRBJ2-1; perhaps TRBD2 as D (6 bases). The germline V and J ends were trimmed by 1 base and 0 bases, with 13 bases remaining between them. Germline loops: CDR1 LNHNV, CDR2 YYDKDF (reference sequence). This CDR3 is 17 amino acids long.

V gene TRBV19 combines with J gene TRBJ1-5, with D maybe TRBD1 (5 bases). With 5 bases removed from V and 4 bases from J, the gap between germline ends came to 15 bases. Germline V lookup: CDR1 LNHDA, CDR2 SQIVND (reference sequence). This CDR3 has 15 residues. The DNA of the CDR3 is TGTGCCAGTAGTGGGGCAGGCGGGGCGAATCAGCCCCAGCATTTT. Protein product: CASSGAGGANQPQHF.

This chain links TRBV20-1 with TRBJ1-1, with no clear D. V gave up 6 bases and J gave up 0 bases, with 5 bases separating them. The germline V gene encodes CDR1 DFQATT and CDR2 SNEGSKA (reference sequence). This CDR3 comprises 11 residues. The CDR3 DNA sequence: TGCAGTGCCCTTGTGAACACTGAAGCTTTCTTT. This encodes CSALVNTEAFF.

This clone showed up just a few times. This chain uses TRBV27 with TRBJ2-3; TRBD2 might be the D (5 bases). CDR1 is MNHEY and CDR2 is SMNVEV in the germline V gene (reference sequence). The V gene lost 7 bases and the J gene lost 6 bases, with 8 bases spanning the gap. This CDR3 has 11 residues. The CDR3 loop reads CASNSVDTQYF. The CDR3 DNA reads as TGTGCCAGCAATAGCGTGGATACGCAGTATTTT.

The V and J genes are TRBV7-3 and TRBJ2-5, with 10 nucleotides matching TRBD1. This CDR3 is built from 14 residues. Germline loops: CDR1 SGHTA, CDR2 FQGTGA. V shed 8 bases and J 5 bases; nucleotides not matched to a gene: 8. The CDR3 protein is CASPRDRGEETQYF. CDR3 nucleotide sequence: TGTGCCAGCCCCAGGGACAGGGGAGAGGAGACCCAGTACTTC. Full variable domain (missing parts from reference TRBV7-3 and TRBJ2-5): GAGVSQTPSNKVTEKGKYVELRCDPISGHTALYWYRQSLGQGPEFLIYFQGTGAADDSGLPNDRFFAVRPEGSVSTLKIQRTERGDSAVYLCASPRDRGEETQYFGPGTRLLVL.

The V and J genes are TRBV2 and TRBJ1-1; 10 nucleotides align to TRBD1. V lost 7 bases, J lost 0 bases, and 14 bases stayed unmatched. CDR1 and CDR2 (germline): SNHLY, FYNNEI. This CDR3 comprises 18 residues. In DNA, the CDR3 is TGTGCCAGCACCCGATGGGGACAGGGGATTAGCATGAACACTGAAGCTTTCTTT. Its protein product is CASTRWGQGISMNTEAFF.

V gene TRBV9 combines with J gene TRBJ2-7; 9 bases are a match to TRBD2. Germline CDR1 and CDR2: SGDLS and YYNGEE. This CDR3 contains 17 residues. Trimming at V came to 0 bases and at J to 1 base, leaving 8 bases not matched to a gene. CDR3 amino acids: CASSVDGSGSESYEQYF. The CDR3 DNA sequence: TGTGCCAGCAGCGTAGATGGTAGCGGGAGTGAATCCTACGAGCAGTACTTC.

J is TRBJ2-7 and V is TRBV27; TRBD2 agrees at 10 bases. The CDR3 contains 14 residues. V trimming: 4 bases; J trimming: 5 bases; junction bases outside the gene matches: 5. CDR1 MNHEY and CDR2 SMNVEV come from the germline V gene (reference sequence). The CDR3 sequence is CASSSSGSRNEQYF. For the CDR3, the DNA is TGTGCCAGCAGTTCTAGCGGGAGCAGAAACGAGCAGTACTTC.

V is TRBV30 and J is TRBJ2-2; D is undetermined. This CDR3 spans 17 amino acids. Germline CDR1 reads GTSNPN; CDR2 reads SVGIG (reference sequence). The DNA for the CDR3 is TGTGCTCTCCAAGTGGGCCCAGGCACCTCGAACACCGGGGAGCTGTTTTTT. Its protein product is CALQVGPGTSNTGELFF.

This rearrangement joins TRBV4-3 to TRBJ2-1; 10 bases line up with TRBD2. CDR1 is LGHNA and CDR2 is YSLEER in the germline V gene. The junction had 4 bases not matched to a gene; V was cut back by 4 bases and J by 4 bases. There are 15 residues in the CDR3. The CDR3: CASSRATSGYNEQFF. For the CDR3, the DNA is TGCGCCAGCAGCCGAGCGACTAGCGGGTACAATGAGCAGTTCTTC.

The chain links TRBV5-1 to TRBJ2-3; weak D call: TRBD1 (6 bases). The CDR3 is made up of 12 amino acids. The V end lost 3 bases, the J end lost 9 bases, and 11 bases lay between the germline ends. Germline V gene data show CDR1 as SGHRS and CDR2 as YFSETQ. The CDR3 nucleotides read TGCGCCAGCAGCTCCAACAGGGCAACGCAGTATTTT. Translation gives CASSSNRATQYF.

The chain's CDR3 is CASSLWGLQETQYF. The DNA of the CDR3 is TGTGCCAGCAGTTTATGGGGCCTCCAAGAGACCCAGTACTTC. J is TRBJ2-5 and V is TRBV28; D is undetermined. V was cut by 0 bases and J by 1 base, with 6 bases left in between. Germline values: CDR1 MDHEN, CDR2 SYDVKM. This CDR3 has 14 amino acids.

CDR3 region: CAISDGTGGAFF. CDR3 nucleotide sequence: TGTGCCATCAGTGATGGGACAGGGGGAGCTTTCTTT. The chain links TRBV10-3 to TRBJ1-1; 11 bases fit TRBD1. Germline-derived CDR1 and CDR2 are ENHRY and SYGVKD. The CDR3 extends over 12 amino acids. V shed 3 bases, J shed 10 bases, and the junction held 1 base outside the gene matches.

The chain is built from TRBV28 and TRBJ1-5; TRBD1 agrees at 12 bases. Germline CDR1 is MDHEN and CDR2 is SYDVKM. V was pared by 4 bases and J by 1 base, with 8 bases of the junction left unmatched. This CDR3 comprises 18 residues. CDR3 in amino acids: CASSSGQGARRSNQPQHF. DNA for the CDR3: TGTGCCAGCAGTTCGGGACAGGGGGCCAGACGGAGCAATCAGCCCCAGCATTTT.

This clone was seen a few times. The rearrangement links TRBV19 to TRBJ2-1; D is perhaps TRBD2 (5 bases). Germline CDR1 LNHDA, CDR2 SQIVND (reference sequence). This CDR3 is 14 amino acids long. Deletions cut 7 bases from V and 4 bases from J, with 14 bases between. The CDR3 here is CASTPGGSYNEQFF. CDR3 nucleotide sequence: TGTGCCAGTACCCCCGGAGGTTCTTACAATGAGCAGTTCTTC. The full variable domain, its missing parts supplied by reference TRBV19 and TRBJ2-1, is DGGITQSPKYLFRKEGQNVTLSCEQNLNHDAMYWYRQDPGQGLRLIYYSQIVNDFQKGDIAEGYSVSREKKESFPLTVTSAQKNPTAFYLCASTPGGSYNEQFFGPGTRLTVL.